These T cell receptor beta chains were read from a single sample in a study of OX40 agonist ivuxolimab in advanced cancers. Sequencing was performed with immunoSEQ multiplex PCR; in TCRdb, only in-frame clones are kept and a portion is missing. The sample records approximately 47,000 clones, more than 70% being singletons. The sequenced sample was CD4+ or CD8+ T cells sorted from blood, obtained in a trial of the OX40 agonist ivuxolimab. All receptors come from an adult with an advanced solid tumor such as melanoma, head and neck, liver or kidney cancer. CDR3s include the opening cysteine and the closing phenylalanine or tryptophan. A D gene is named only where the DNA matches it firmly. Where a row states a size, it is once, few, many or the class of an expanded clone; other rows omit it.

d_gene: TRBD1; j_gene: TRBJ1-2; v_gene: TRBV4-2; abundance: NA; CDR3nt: TGTGCCAGCAGCCCCGGGACAGGCAACTATGGCTACACCTTC; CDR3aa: CASSPGTGNYGYTF
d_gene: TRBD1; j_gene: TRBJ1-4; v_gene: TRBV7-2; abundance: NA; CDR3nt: TGTGCCAGCAGCGCCCCGACAGGGAAGGGGGAAAAACTGTTTTTT; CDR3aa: CASSAPTGKGEKLFF
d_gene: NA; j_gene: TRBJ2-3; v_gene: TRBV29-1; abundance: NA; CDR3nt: TGCAGCTTGGAAGTGAGCGCAGATACGCAGTATTTT; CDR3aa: CSLEVSADTQYF
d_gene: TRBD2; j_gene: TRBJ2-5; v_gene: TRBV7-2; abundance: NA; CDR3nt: TGTGCCAGCAGTTCCACTAGCGGGAGTGAGACCCAGTACTTC; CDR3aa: CASSSTSGSETQYF
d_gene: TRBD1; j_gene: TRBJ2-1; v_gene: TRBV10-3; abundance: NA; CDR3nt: TGTGCCATCAAGGGACAGGGGAACAATGAGCAGTTCTTC; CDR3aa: CAIKGQGNNEQFF
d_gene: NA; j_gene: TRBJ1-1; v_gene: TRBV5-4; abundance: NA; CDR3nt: TGTGCCAGCAGCATGTTGGAGGGGACTGAAGCTTTCTTT; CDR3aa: CASSMLEGTEAFF
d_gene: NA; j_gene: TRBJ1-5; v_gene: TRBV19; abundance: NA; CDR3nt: TGTGCCAGTAGCCAGTCAACAAATCAGCCCCAGCATTTT; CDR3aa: CASSQSTNQPQHF
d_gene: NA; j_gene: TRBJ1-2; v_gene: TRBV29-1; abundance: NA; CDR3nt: TGCAGCGTTGAAATCCGGCAGGGTCAAGTGTCCTTC; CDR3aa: CSVEIRQGQVSF
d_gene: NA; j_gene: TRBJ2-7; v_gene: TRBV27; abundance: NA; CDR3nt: TGTGCCAGCAGTCCAGGGGGGCACTCCTACGAGCAGTACTTC; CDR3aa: CASSPGGHSYEQYF
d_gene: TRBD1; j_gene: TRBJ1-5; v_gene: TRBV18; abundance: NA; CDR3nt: TGTGCCAGCTCACCATCTTCGGGACAGGACAATCAGCCCCAGCATTTT; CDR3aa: CASSPSSGQDNQPQHF
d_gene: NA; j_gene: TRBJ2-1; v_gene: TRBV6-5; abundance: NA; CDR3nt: TGTGCCAGCGAATATTACAATGAGCAGTTCTTC; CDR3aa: CASEYYNEQFF
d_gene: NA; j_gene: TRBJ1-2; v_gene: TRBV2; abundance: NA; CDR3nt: TGTGCCAGCAGTGAACGGCCGTGGGGCTATGGCTACACCTTC; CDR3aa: CASSERPWGYGYTF
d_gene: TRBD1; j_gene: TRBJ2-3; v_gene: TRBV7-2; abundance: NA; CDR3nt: TGTGCCAGCAGCTCGGACAGGTCGACGCAGTATTTT; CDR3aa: CASSSDRSTQYF
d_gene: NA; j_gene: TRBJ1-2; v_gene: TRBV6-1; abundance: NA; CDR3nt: TGTGCCAGCAGTGAATTGATCGGAGCTAACTATGGCTACACCTTC; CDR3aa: CASSELIGANYGYTF
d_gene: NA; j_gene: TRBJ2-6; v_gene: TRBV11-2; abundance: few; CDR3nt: TGTGCCAGCAGCTTAGAAGGGGCTGGGGCCAACGTCCTGACTTTC; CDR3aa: CASSLEGAGANVLTF
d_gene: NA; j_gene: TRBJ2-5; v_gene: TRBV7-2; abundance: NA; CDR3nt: TGTGCCAGCACATTGCAGACAGGAAAAGAGACCCAGTACTTC; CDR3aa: CASTLQTGKETQYF
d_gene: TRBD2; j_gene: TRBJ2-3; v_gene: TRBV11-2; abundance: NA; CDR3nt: TGTGCCAGCAGCCCAAGCGGGAGTTTGGCAGATACGCAGTATTTT; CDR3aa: CASSPSGSLADTQYF
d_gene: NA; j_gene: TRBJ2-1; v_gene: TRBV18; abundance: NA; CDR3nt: TGTGCCAGCTCAGACGAACACGGCCATGAGCAGTTCTTC; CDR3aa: CASSDEHGHEQFF
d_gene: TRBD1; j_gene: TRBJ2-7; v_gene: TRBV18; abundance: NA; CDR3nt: TGTGCCAGCTCGTTCACCGGGACAGGGGGTTCGGAGGAGCAGTACTTC; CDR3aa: CASSFTGTGGSEEQYF
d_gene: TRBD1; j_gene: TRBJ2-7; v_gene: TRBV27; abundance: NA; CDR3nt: TGTGCCAGCAGTTTATCCGGGACAGGCGCTAGGCAGTACTTC; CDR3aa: CASSLSGTGARQYF
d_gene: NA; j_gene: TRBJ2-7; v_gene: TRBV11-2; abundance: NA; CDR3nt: TGTGCCAGCAGCTTAGACCCCACTCGAGACTACGAGCAGTACTTC; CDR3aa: CASSLDPTRDYEQYF
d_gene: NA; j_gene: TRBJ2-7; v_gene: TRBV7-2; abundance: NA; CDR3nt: TGTGCCAGCAGTCAAGGGCAGGCTGCCTTAGGGGACGAGCAGTACTTC; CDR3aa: CASSQGQAALGDEQYF
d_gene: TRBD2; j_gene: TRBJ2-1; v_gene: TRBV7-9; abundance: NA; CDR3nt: TGTGCCAGCAAGGGAGGGACTAGCGGACCCAATGAGCAGTTCTTC; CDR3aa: CASKGGTSGPNEQFF
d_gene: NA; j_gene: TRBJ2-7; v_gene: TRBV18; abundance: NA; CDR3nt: TGTGCCAGCTCACCACCGTCAGGGAGTCCCTACGAGCAGTACTTC; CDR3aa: CASSPPSGSPYEQYF
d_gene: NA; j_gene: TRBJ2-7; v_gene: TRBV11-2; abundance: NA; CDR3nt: TGTGCCAGCAGCTTTTTCCCCGGGACGGCTTCCTACGAGCAGTATTTC; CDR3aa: CASSFFPGTASYEQYF
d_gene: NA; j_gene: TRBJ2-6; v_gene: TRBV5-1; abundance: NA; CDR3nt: TGCGCCAGCAGCGAAGACCCGTCTGGGGCCAACGTCCTGACTTTC; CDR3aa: CASSEDPSGANVLTF
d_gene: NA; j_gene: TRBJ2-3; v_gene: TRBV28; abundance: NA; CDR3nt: TGTGCCAGCAGTTTAAAAGGGTCTGCGCAGTATTTT; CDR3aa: CASSLKGSAQYF
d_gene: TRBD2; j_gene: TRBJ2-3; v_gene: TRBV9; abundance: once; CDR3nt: TGTGCCAGCAGCGTAGTCGATAAAGCGGGAGGAAAGGATACGCAGTATTTT; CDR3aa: CASSVVDKAGGKDTQYF
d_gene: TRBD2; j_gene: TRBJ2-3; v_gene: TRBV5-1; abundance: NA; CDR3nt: TGCGCCAGCAGCAAGCTCGGGGGGAGAAGCACAGATACGCAGTATTTT; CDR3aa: CASSKLGGRSTDTQYF
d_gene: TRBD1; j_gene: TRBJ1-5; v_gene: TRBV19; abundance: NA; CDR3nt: TGTGCCAGTAGTAAACAGGGGAATCAGCCCCAGCATTTT; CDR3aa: CASSKQGNQPQHF
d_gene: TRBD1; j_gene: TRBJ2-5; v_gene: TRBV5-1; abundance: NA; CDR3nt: TGCGCCAGCAGCTTGCTGTCCCAACCGGGACAGGGGGCTGTCCAGTACTTC; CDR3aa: CASSLLSQPGQGAVQYF
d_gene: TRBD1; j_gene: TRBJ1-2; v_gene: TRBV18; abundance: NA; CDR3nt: TGTGCCAGCTCATCGACAGGGTACCATGGCTACACCTTC; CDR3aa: CASSSTGYHGYTF
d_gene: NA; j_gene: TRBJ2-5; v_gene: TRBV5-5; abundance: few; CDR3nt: TGTGCCAGCAGCTTTACCCTCCAGGAGACCCAGTACTTC; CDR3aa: CASSFTLQETQYF
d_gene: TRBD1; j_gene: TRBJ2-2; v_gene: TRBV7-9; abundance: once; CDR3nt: TGTGCCAGCAGCGACCGGGACAGGGTCACCGGGGAGCTGTTTTTT; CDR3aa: CASSDRDRVTGELFF
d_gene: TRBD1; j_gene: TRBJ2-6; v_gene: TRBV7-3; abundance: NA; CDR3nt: TGTGCCAGCAGCTCATTAGGGACAGGGGGCAAGGCTGGGGCCAACGTCCTGACTTTC; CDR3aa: CASSSLGTGGKAGANVLTF